The 28 T cell receptor beta chains below all came from one sample that was sequenced in a study of T-cell memory formation after mild COVID-19. MiXCR, applied by TCRdb to the 5' RACE reads, yields one record per CDR3 protein. The sample carries about 150,000 distinct CDR3 sequences, 10% to 15% recorded once. The sample comprised PBMCs or a T cell subset sorted from them (not recorded which). Receptors originate from a man between 18 and 35 years old who had mild COVID-19 (a few samples of this study predate the infection). Cell type and time point are not known.

This clonotype has just a few counts. The CDR3 spells CASSYPGAAKNIQYF. The CDR3 nucleotides are TGTGCCAGCAGCTATCCGGGAGCAGCCAAAAACATTCAGTACTTC. V usage is TRBV4-2 and J usage is TRBJ2-4, with D possibly matching TRBD2 (6 bases). The V gene lost 5 bases and the J gene lost 0 bases, with 11 bases spanning the gap. Germline assignment: CDR1 LGHNA and CDR2 YNFKEQ. This CDR3 has 15 residues.

This clonotype was recorded at least ten times. The chain uses TRBV9 and TRBJ2-5; 13 bases align to TRBD2. The germline gives CDR1 SGDLS, CDR2 YYNGEE. This CDR3 is 16 amino acids long. V lost 4 bases, J lost 7 bases, and 10 bases stayed unmatched. The CDR3 here is CASSPGLAGAGGTQYF. CDR3 in DNA: TGTGCCAGCAGCCCTGGACTAGCGGGGGCCGGGGGGACCCAGTACTTC. Full variable domain (missing parts from reference TRBV9 and TRBJ2-5): DSGVTQTPKHLITATGQRVTLRCSPRSGDLSVYWYQQSLDQGLQFLIQYYNGEERAKGNILERFSAQQFPDLHSELNLSSLELGDSALYFCASSPGLAGAGGTQYFGPGTRLLVL.

The CDR3 bases are TGCGCCAGCAGCCAAGAGGTATCTGGGGCCAACGTCCTGACTTTC. It yields the protein CASSQEVSGANVLTF. This chain uses TRBV4-3 with TRBJ2-6; D is uncertain. The germline V gene encodes CDR1 LGHNA and CDR2 YSLEER. This CDR3 comprises 15 residues. The germline V and J ends were trimmed by 0 bases and 1 base, with 4 bases remaining between them.

This clonotype was seen a handful of times. This chain connects TRBV10-2 to TRBJ1-3; no clear D gene. The V gene lost 3 bases and the J gene lost 0 bases, with 9 bases spanning the gap. The V gene's germline CDR1 is WSHSY and CDR2 SAAADI. There are 15 residues in the CDR3. CDR3 amino acids: CASSEREISGNTIYF. The DNA of the CDR3 is TGCGCCAGCAGTGAAAGAGAGATCTCTGGAAACACCATATATTTT.

This chain joins TRBV14 and TRBJ1-1; possible D gene TRBD1, 5 bases. V was cut by 2 bases and J by 2 bases, with 18 bases left in between. The CDR3 contains 17 residues. The germline V gene encodes CDR1 SGHDN and CDR2 FVKESK. This chain's CDR3 is CASSQSWGRITNTEAFF. The CDR3 DNA reads as TGTGCCAGCAGCCAATCATGGGGACGGATAACCAACACTGAAGCTTTCTTT.

This clonotype was recorded only once. The CDR3 sequence is CASSLGSLNEQFF. The CDR3 DNA reads as TGCGCCAGCAGCTTGGGGAGCCTCAATGAGCAGTTCTTC. V is TRBV4-1 and J is TRBJ2-1; D is possibly TRBD2 (5 bases). This CDR3 is built from 13 residues. The germline V gene encodes CDR1 MGHRA and CDR2 YSYEKL. V lost 5 bases and J 6 bases, leaving 11 bases between the germline ends.

This chain connects TRBV20-1 to TRBJ2-5, with D perhaps matching TRBD1 (6 bases). The CDR3 runs 15 residues. The ends were cut back, 5 bases at V and 0 bases at J, with 16 bases in the middle. The V gene's germline CDR1 is DFQATT and CDR2 SNEGSKA (reference sequence). The CDR3 loop reads CSAHEGHKYQETQYF. For the CDR3, the DNA is TGCAGTGCTCACGAGGGACATAAGTACCAAGAGACCCAGTACTTC.

This clonotype was detected only a few times. The J gene is TRBJ1-3, the V gene TRBV7-2, with 8 positions matching TRBD1. CDR3 length equals 15 residues. Germline lookup yields CDR1 SGHTA and CDR2 FQGNSA. Trimming removed 5 bases from V and 3 bases from J; junction bases left unmatched: 6. The CDR3 bases are TGTGCCAGCAGCCTCGGACAGGGAATTGGAAACACCATATATTTT. Translation gives CASSLGQGIGNTIYF.

The chain has TRBV20-1 and TRBJ1-6; D not certain. This CDR3 has 15 residues. V dropped 0 bases and J dropped 6 bases, with 12 bases sitting between them. Germline V gene sequence: CDR1 DFQATT, CDR2 SNEGSKA (reference sequence). CDR3 protein: CSARDLNSFNSPLHF. The DNA of the CDR3 is TGCAGTGCTAGAGATCTAAACAGCTTTAATTCACCCCTCCACTTT.

The rearrangement links TRBV20-1 to TRBJ1-1, with a weak D call TRBD1 (6 bases). The germline CDR1 and CDR2 sequences are DFQATT and SNEGSKA (reference sequence). Trimming shortened V by 2 bases and J by 3 bases, and 13 bases separated the two germline ends. The CDR3 length is 14 residues. The CDR3 sequence: CSARRQVEDTEAFF. CDR3 in DNA: TGCAGTGCTAGACGACAGGTAGAAGACACTGAAGCTTTCTTT.

This clonotype was seen a handful of times. The V call is TRBV20-1, the J call TRBJ1-4, with D perhaps TRBD1 (5 bases). The CDR3 is made up of 11 amino acids. Germline V CDR1 and CDR2: DFQATT, SNEGSKA (reference sequence). V was trimmed by 5 bases and J by 8 bases, leaving 9 bases between them. The CDR3 loop reads CSASGREKLFF. The CDR3 region has the DNA TGCAGTGCTTCGGGGCGAGAAAAACTGTTTTTT.

This clonotype was counted only a few times. This chain uses TRBV20-1 with TRBJ2-1, with TRBD2 identical over 8 bases. The CDR3 is 13 amino acids. Germline lookup yields CDR1 DFQATT and CDR2 SNEGSKA (reference sequence). V gave up 6 bases and J gave up 5 bases; unmatched junction bases: 6. The CDR3 loop reads CSARSGGNNEQFF. In nucleotides, the CDR3 is TGCAGTGCCCGATCGGGGGGGAACAATGAGCAGTTCTTC.

This clonotype was detected only a few times. V and J are TRBV6-2 or TRBV6-3 and TRBJ2-1; D uncertain. CDR3 length: 15 amino acids. Per the germline V gene, CDR1 is MNHEY and CDR2 is SVGEGT. V shed 7 bases and J shed 0 bases, with 13 bases lying between them. The CDR3 DNA follows: TGTGCCAGCAAAACACCGTGGAGCTCCTACAATGAGCAGTTCTTC. It codes for CASKTPWSSYNEQFF.

This clonotype was recorded a few times. The gene calls are TRBV4-3 and TRBJ2-2; D is possibly TRBD2 (6 bases). V lost 2 bases and J 7 bases, leaving 11 bases between the germline ends. The CDR3 is 14 amino acids. The V gene's germline CDR1 is LGHNA and CDR2 YSLEER. The CDR3 sequence is CASSQLGRIGELFF. CDR3 coding DNA: TGCGCCAGCAGCCAATTGGGGAGGATCGGGGAGCTGTTTTTT.

This clonotype was seen many times. The chain has TRBV7-3 and TRBJ2-1; 7 nucleotides match TRBD2. In germline, CDR1 is SGHTA, CDR2 FQGTGA. This CDR3 has 17 amino acids. V shed 5 bases and J 0 bases; nucleotides not matched to a gene: 10. CDR3 DNA sequence: TGTGCCAGCAGCCCACACCAAGCGGGGCCCTCCTACAATGAGCAGTTCTTC. It codes for CASSPHQAGPSYNEQFF. Full variable domain (missing parts from reference TRBV7-3 and TRBJ2-1): GAGVSQTPSNKVTEKGKYVELRCDPISGHTALYWYRQSLGQGPEFLIYFQGTGAADDSGLPNDRFFAVRPEGSVSTLKIQRTERGDSAVYLCASSPHQAGPSYNEQFFGPGTRLTVL.

This clonotype has a handful of counts. The V call is TRBV7-2, the J call TRBJ2-3; TRBD1 matches at 8 bases. This CDR3 is 12 amino acids long. J lost 11 bases, V lost 2 bases, and 3 bases had no gene match. The germline V gene has CDR1 SGHTA and CDR2 FQGNSA. The CDR3 region has the DNA TGTGCCAGCAGCTTACCCGGGACAGGGCAGTATTTT. Protein product: CASSLPGTGQYF.

A note on this clonotype: Since a much larger clone is just one base distant, this may be a read error. This chain joins TRBV7-9 and TRBJ1-1; D might be TRBD1 (5 bases). Germline loops: CDR1 SEHNR, CDR2 FQNEAQ (reference sequence). The CDR3 sequence is 16 residues long. CDR3 in amino acids: CDSSLAAGRVNTEAFF. The CDR3 DNA follows: TGTGACAGCAGCTTAGCGGCAGGGCGGGTGAACACTGAAGCTTTCTTT.

The chain has TRBV11-2 and TRBJ2-2; 7 nucleotides align to TRBD2. Trimming at V came to 3 bases and at J to 3 bases, leaving 4 bases not matched to a gene. This CDR3 has 15 residues. The germline V gene encodes CDR1 SGHAT and CDR2 FQNNGV. CDR3 protein: CASSLWGGHTGELFF. The CDR3 coding sequence is TGTGCCAGCAGCTTGTGGGGGGGACACACCGGGGAGCTGTTTTTT.

This clonotype has more than one count but fewer than ten. The V gene is TRBV6-6, the J gene TRBJ1-2; 7 bases align to TRBD1. Germline assignment: CDR1 MNHNY and CDR2 SVGAGI (reference sequence). This CDR3 has 15 residues. J was trimmed by 6 bases and V by 2 bases; bases with no gene match: 9. CDR3 nucleotides: TGTGCCAGCAGTTACCCCCCCGACAGGGAGGATGGCTACACCTTC. It yields the protein CASSYPPDREDGYTF.

The V and J genes are TRBV12-3 or TRBV12-4 and TRBJ2-7, with D uncertain. V lost 2 bases to trimming and J lost 0 bases, with 8 bases between them. This CDR3 contains 14 residues. The CDR3 nucleotides are TGTGCCAGCAGTTTAACCGAGAGCTCCTACGAGCAGTACTTC. As protein: CASSLTESSYEQYF.

This rearrangement joins TRBV7-8 to TRBJ2-2, with 11 bases that match TRBD2. The germline V gene has CDR1 SGHVS and CDR2 FQNEAQ. J lost 4 bases, V lost 4 bases, and 2 bases had no gene match. This CDR3 region has 15 residues. DNA for the CDR3: TGTGCCAGCAGCTCTCTAGCGGGGGGCACCGGGGAGCTGTTTTTT. Its translation is CASSSLAGGTGELFF.

The chain uses TRBV7-2 and TRBJ2-5, with D unclear. This CDR3 has 12 residues. CDR1 and CDR2 from the germline V gene are SGHTA and FQGNSA. Trimming stripped 5 bases from V and 7 bases from J, with 11 bases between. The CDR3 region has the DNA TGTGCCAGCAGCCCCCCTCTCGGGACCCAGTACTTC. It codes for CASSPPLGTQYF.

This clonotype has only a few counts. V and J are TRBV7-3 and TRBJ1-1; no clear D. V was pared by 4 bases and J by 0 bases, with 12 bases between. Germline CDR1 and CDR2: SGHTA and FQGTGA. CDR3 size: 15 residues. CDR3 nucleotide sequence: TGTGCCAGCAGCTCGTCAAATACCCTGAACACTGAAGCTTTCTTT. Its protein product is CASSSSNTLNTEAFF.

J is TRBJ2-5 and V is TRBV12-3 or TRBV12-4; a weak D match, TRBD1 (5 bases). CDR3 size: 13 residues. V was clipped by 2 bases and J by 5 bases, with 9 bases between them. This chain's CDR3 is CASSLQGLETQYF. The CDR3, as DNA: TGTGCCAGCAGTTTACAGGGTTTGGAGACCCAGTACTTC.

The sample holds a few counts of this clonotype. The rearrangement uses TRBV7-9 and TRBJ2-2; 8 bases agree with TRBD2. The J segment lost 4 bases and the V segment lost 4 bases, leaving 8 bases of the junction unmatched. This CDR3 comprises 16 residues. Germline V gene lookup returns CDR1 SEHNR and CDR2 FQNEAQ (reference sequence). The CDR3 reads CASSSSSGWSTGELFF. For the CDR3, the DNA is TGTGCCAGCAGCTCGTCTAGCGGGTGGAGCACCGGGGAGCTGTTTTTT.

This clonotype was detected only a few times. J is TRBJ1-4 and V is TRBV9; D call uncertain. Trimming stripped 4 bases from V and 8 bases from J, with 21 bases between. This CDR3 comprises 16 residues. Per germline, CDR1 SGDLS and CDR2 YYNGEE. This CDR3 reads CASSFGPTGGSEKLFF. CDR3 coding DNA: TGTGCCAGCAGCTTCGGACCGACCGGCGGCAGCGAAAAACTGTTTTTT.

This clonotype was picked up a small number of times. V is TRBV7-2 and J is TRBJ2-3; 8 bases are a match to TRBD2. The germline gives CDR1 SGHTA, CDR2 FQGNSA. This CDR3 is built from 16 residues. With 3 bases clipped from V and 1 base from J, the junction kept 6 bases outside the gene matches. CDR3 loop: CASSFAGAGGTDTQYF. CDR3 DNA sequence: TGTGCCAGCAGCTTCGCGGGAGCGGGGGGCACAGATACGCAGTATTTT. The whole variable domain, remainder taken from reference TRBV7-2 and TRBJ2-3, is GAGVSQSPSNKVTEKGKDVELRCDPISGHTALYWYRQSLGQGLEFLIYFQGNSAPDKSGLPSDRFSAERTGGSVSTLTIQRTQQEDSAVYLCASSFAGAGGTDTQYFGPGTRLTVL.

The sample holds many counts of this clonotype. V and J are TRBV5-1 and TRBJ1-1, with a weak D call TRBD1 (6 bases). V lost 4 bases to trimming and J lost 5 bases, with 18 bases between them. Germline CDR1 and CDR2: SGHRS and YFSETQ. The CDR3 consists of 15 residues. Here the CDR3 DNA reads TGCGCCAGCAGCACCACAGGGAAAGGGGGGACTGAAGCTTTCTTT. It specifies CASSTTGKGGTEAFF.